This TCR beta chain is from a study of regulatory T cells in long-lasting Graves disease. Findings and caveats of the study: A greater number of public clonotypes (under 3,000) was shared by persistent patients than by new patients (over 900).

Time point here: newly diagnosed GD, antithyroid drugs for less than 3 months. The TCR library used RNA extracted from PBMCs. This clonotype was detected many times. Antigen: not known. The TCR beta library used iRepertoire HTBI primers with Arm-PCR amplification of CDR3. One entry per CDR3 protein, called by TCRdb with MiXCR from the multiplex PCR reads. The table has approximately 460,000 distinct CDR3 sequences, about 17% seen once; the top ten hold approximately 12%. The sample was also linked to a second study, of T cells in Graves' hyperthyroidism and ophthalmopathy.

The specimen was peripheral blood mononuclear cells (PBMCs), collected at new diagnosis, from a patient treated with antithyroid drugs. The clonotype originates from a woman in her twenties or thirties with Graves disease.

The CDR3 bases are TGTGCCAGCAGCTCCCGGGACGGGACCTACGAGCAGTACTTC. Its translation: CASSSRDGTYEQYF. The chain links TRBV5-6 to TRBJ2-7; D assignment may be TRBD1 or TRBD2 (5 bases each). Trimming removed 3 bases at V and 2 bases at J, with 12 bases between. Per germline, CDR1 SGHDT and CDR2 YYEEEE. This CDR3 comprises 14 residues.